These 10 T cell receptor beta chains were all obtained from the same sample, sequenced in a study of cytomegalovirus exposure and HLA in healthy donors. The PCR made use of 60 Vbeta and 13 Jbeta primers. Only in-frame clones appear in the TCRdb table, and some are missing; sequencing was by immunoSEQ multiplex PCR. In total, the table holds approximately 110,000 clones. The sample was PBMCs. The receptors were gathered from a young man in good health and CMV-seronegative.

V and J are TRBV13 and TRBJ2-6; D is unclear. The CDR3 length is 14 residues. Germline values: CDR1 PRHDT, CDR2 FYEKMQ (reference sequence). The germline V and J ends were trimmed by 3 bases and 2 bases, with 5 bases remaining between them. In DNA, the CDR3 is TGTGCCAGCAGCTTCCTCCCTGGGGCCAACGTCCTGACTTTC. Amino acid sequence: CASSFLPGANVLTF. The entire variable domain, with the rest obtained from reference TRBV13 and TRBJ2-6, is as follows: AAGVIQSPRHLIKEKRETATLKCYPIPRHDTVYWYQQGPGQDPQFLISFYEKMQSDKGSIPDRFSAQQFSDYHSELNMSSLELGDSALYFCASSFLPGANVLTFGAGSRLTVL.

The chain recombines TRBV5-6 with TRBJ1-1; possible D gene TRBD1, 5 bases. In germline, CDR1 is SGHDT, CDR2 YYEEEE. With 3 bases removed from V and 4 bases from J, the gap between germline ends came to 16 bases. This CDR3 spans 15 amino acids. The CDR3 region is CASSWRQGYITEAFF. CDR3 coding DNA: TGTGCCAGCAGCTGGCGTCAGGGATATATCACTGAAGCTTTCTTT.

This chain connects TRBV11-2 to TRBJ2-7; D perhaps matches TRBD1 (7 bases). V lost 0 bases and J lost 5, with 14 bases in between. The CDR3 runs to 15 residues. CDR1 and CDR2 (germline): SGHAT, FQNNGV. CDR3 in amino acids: CASSLDTGAGNEQYF. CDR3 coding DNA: TGTGCCAGCAGCTTAGATACAGGGGCGGGGAACGAGCAGTACTTC. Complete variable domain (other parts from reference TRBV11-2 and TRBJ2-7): EAGVAQSPRYKIIEKRQSVAFWCNPISGHATLYWYQQILGQGPKLLIQFQNNGVVDDSQLPKDRFSAERLKGVDSTLKIQPAKLEDSAVYLCASSLDTGAGNEQYFGPGTRLTVT.

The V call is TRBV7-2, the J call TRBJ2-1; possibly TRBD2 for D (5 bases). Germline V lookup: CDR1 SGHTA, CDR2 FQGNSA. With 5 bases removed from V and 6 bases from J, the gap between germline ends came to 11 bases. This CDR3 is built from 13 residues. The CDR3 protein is CASSQSGFNEQFF. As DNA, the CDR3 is TGTGCCAGCAGCCAAAGCGGCTTCAATGAGCAGTTCTTC.

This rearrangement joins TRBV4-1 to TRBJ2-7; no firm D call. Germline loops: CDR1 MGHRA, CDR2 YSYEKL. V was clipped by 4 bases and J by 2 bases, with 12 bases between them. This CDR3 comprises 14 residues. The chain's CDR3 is CASSPGFSTYEQYF. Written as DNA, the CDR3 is TGCGCCAGCAGCCCCGGGTTTTCGACCTACGAGCAGTACTTC.

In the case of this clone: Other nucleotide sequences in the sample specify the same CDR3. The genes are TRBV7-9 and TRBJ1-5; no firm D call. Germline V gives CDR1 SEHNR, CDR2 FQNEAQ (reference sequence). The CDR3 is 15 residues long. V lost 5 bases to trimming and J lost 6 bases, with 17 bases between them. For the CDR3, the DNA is TGTGCCAGCAGCGACGGGTTAACTCCGGGTCAGCCCCAGCATTTT. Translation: CASSDGLTPGQPQHF.

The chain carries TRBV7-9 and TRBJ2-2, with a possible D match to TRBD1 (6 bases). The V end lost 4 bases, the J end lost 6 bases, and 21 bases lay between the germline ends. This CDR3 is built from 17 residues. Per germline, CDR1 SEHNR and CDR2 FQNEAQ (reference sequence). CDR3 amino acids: CASSSTGHRASPGELFF. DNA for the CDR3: TGTGCCAGCAGCTCAACGGGACACCGAGCCAGTCCCGGGGAGCTGTTTTTT.

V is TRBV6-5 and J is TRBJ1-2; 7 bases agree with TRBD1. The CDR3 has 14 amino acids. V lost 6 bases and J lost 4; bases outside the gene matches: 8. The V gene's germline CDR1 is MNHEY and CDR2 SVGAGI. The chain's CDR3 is CASRPLQGSYGYTF. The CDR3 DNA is TGTGCCAGCAGACCCCTACAGGGGAGCTATGGCTACACCTTC.

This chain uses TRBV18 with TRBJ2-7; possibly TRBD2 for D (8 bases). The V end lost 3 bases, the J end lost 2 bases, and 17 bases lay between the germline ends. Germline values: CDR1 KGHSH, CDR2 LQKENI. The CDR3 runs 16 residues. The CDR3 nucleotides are TGTGCCAGCTCACCGCAAACGGGAGGGGGCACCTACGAGCAGTACTTC. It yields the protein CASSPQTGGGTYEQYF.

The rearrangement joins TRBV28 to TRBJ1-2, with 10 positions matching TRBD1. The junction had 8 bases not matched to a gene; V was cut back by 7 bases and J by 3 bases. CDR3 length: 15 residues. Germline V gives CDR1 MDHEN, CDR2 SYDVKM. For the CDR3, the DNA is TGTGCCAGCACCGTCCCGGGACAGGGGTACTATGGCTACACCTTC. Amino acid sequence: CASTVPGQGYYGYTF.